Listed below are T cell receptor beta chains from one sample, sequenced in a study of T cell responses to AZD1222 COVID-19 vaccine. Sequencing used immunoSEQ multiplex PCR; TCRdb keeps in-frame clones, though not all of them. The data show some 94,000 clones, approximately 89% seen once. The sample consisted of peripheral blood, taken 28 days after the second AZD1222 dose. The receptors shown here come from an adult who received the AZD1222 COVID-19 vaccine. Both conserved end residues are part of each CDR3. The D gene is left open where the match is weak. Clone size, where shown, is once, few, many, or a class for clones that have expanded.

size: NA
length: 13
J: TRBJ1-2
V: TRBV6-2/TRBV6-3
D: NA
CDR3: CASSHRANYGYTF
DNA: TGTGCCAGCAGCCACAGGGCCAACTATGGCTACACCTTC

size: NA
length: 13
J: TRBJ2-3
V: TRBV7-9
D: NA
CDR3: CASSLPFTDTQYF
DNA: TGTGCCAGCAGCCTACCCTTCACAGATACGCAGTATTTT

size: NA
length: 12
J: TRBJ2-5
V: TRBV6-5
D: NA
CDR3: CASSNRAETQYF
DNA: TGTGCCAGCAGTAACAGGGCAGAGACCCAGTACTTC

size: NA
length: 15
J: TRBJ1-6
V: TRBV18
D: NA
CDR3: CASSPYTGSGSPLHF
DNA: TGTGCCAGCTCGCCATATACAGGGTCTGGTTCACCCCTCCACTTT

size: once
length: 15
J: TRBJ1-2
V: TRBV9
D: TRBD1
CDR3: CASSVDGTGNYGYTF
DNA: TGTGCCAGCAGCGTAGACGGGACAGGGAACTATGGCTACACCTTC

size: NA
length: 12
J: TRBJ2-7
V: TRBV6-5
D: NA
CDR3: CASREGTYEQYF
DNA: TGTGCCAGCAGGGAGGGGACGTACGAGCAGTACTTC

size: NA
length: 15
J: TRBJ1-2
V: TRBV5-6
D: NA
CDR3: CASSLVHSTPYGYTF
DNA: TGTGCCAGCAGCTTGGTGCACAGTACCCCCTATGGCTACACCTTC

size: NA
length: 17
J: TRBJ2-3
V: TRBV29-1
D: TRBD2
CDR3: CSVEDRGLAGVADTQYF
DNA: TGCAGCGTTGAAGATCGCGGACTAGCGGGGGTGGCAGATACGCAGTATTTT

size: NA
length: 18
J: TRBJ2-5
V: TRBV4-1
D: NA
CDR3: CASSAGPYPTLGQETQYF
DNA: TGCGCCAGCAGCGCGGGGCCGTACCCAACCTTGGGGCAAGAGACCCAGTACTTC

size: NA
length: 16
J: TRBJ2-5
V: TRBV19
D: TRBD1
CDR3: CASSMGRDRGYETQYF
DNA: TGTGCCAGTAGTATGGGCCGTGACAGGGGTTATGAGACCCAGTACTTC

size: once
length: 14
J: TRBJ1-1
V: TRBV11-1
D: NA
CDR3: CASSPQSKFLEAFF
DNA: TGTGCCAGCAGCCCCCAATCTAAGTTCCTTGAAGCTTTCTTT

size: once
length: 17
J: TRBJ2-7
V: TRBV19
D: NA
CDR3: CASSIDYSTGSSYEQYF
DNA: TGTGCCAGTAGTATAGACTATTCGACTGGGAGCTCCTACGAGCAGTACTTC

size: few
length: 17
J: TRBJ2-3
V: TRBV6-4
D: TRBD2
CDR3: CASSVSSGGGGTDTQYF
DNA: TGTGCCAGCAGTGTGTCTAGCGGGGGAGGTGGCACAGATACGCAGTATTTT

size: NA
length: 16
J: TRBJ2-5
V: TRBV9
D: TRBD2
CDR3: CASSVGAGGLQETQYF
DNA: TGTGCCAGCAGCGTAGGAGCGGGGGGGCTTCAAGAGACCCAGTACTTC

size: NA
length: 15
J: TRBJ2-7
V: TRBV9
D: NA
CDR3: CASSVPTGKEMEQYF
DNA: TGTGCCAGCAGCGTACCCACAGGGAAAGAAATGGAGCAGTACTTC

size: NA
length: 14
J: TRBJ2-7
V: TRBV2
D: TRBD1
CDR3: CASRVGQGSYEQYF
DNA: TGTGCCAGCAGGGTGGGACAGGGGTCCTACGAGCAGTACTTC

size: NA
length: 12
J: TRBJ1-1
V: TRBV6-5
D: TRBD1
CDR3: CASRQGATEAFF
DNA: TGTGCCAGCAGACAGGGGGCCACTGAAGCTTTCTTT

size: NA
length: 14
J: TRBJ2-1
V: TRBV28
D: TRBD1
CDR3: CASSLGQGGNEQFF
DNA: TGTGCCAGCAGTTTAGGACAGGGTGGCAATGAGCAGTTCTTC

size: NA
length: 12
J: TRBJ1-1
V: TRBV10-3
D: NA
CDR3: CAIQGSDTEAFF
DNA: TGTGCCATCCAGGGATCGGACACTGAAGCTTTCTTT

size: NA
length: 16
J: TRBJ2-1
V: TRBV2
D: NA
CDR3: CASTEQVGISYNEQFF
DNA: TGTGCCAGCACCGAACAGGTTGGGATTTCCTACAATGAGCAGTTCTTC

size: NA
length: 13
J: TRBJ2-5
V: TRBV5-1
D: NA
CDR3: CASSLGPEETQYF
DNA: TGCGCCAGCAGCTTGGGTCCGGAAGAGACCCAGTACTTC

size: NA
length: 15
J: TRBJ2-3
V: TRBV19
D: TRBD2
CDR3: CASTVAGGPADTQYF
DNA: TGTGCCAGTACCGTAGCGGGGGGGCCGGCAGATACGCAGTATTTT

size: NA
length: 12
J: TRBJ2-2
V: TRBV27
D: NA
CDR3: CASSLNSGELFF
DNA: TGTGCCAGCAGTTTAAACTCGGGGGAGCTGTTTTTT

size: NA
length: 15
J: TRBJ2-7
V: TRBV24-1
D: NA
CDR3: CATLPGARSSYEQYF
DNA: TGTGCCACCCTCCCCGGGGCGAGGAGCTCCTACGAGCAGTACTTC

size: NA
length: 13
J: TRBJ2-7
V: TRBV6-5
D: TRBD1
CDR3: CASSHRGAYEQYF
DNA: TGTGCCAGCAGTCACAGGGGTGCCTACGAGCAGTACTTC

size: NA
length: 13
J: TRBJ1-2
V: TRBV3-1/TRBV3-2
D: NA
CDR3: CASSQVQKDGYTF
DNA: TGTGCCAGCAGCCAAGTCCAGAAGGATGGCTACACCTTC